Below, one TCR beta chain is given with its context. Its antigen is not known. Germline values: CDR1 PRHDT, CDR2 FYEKMQ (reference sequence). V was shortened by 3 bases and J by 5 bases, with 13 bases between the two germline ends. The CDR3 runs 14 residues. Selected positively for CCR7 and CD45RO-negative, naive CD8 cells excluded terminally differentiated effector memory CD45RA+ cells. Nashville, Tennessee was home to all donors, each a Caucasian adult. This sample stems from a study of shared clonotypes between healthy human individuals. Turning to the study itself: Aged 18 to 49, the donors were a couple of women and three men.

Deep was the level used in running the assay. The table came from immunoSEQ multiplex PCR; TCRdb's copy has only in-frame clones and leaves some out. This table holds around 650,000 clones, approximately 96% found once. Whole-study findings and limits: On the whole, naive subsets had larger estimated richness than memory subsets had.

This clonotype originated in a woman in her thirties in good health. Specimen: naive CD8+ T cells sorted from blood. The chain carries TRBV13 and TRBJ2-5, with D perhaps TRBD1 (6 bases). CDR3 bases: TGTGCCAGCAGCTTGAAGGGGGTTTACGAGACCCAGTACTTC. This gives the protein CASSLKGVYETQYF.